Given below is one TCR beta chain in context. Germline lookup yields CDR1 MGHRA and CDR2 YSYEKL. The ends lost 4 bases at V and 3 bases at J; junction bases unmatched: 8. CDR3 size: 17 residues. The sample comes from a study of T cell changes during pregnancy in multiple sclerosis. Data came from immunoSEQ multiplex PCR; TCRdb stores just in-frame clones and leaves some out. The sample carries tens of thousands of clones, approximately 94% recorded once. The rearrangement links TRBV4-1 to TRBJ2-3; 12 nucleotides align to TRBD2. The receptor's source is a female donor with multiple sclerosis, enrolled in a pregnancy study. The sample in question was peripheral blood, obtained in the third trimester of pregnancy. The CDR3 loop is CASSPSASGGGTDTQYF. DNA for the CDR3: TGCGCCAGCAGCCCCTCGGCTAGCGGGGGGGGAACAGATACGCAGTATTTT.